This entry lists 20 T cell receptor beta chains sequenced from one sample in a study of blood T cell repertoires in COVID-19. Sequencing used immunoSEQ multiplex PCR; TCRdb keeps in-frame clones, though not all of them. The sample yields around 220,000 clones, 75% to 95% seen once. The sequencing input was PBMCs or T cells enriched from blood (not recorded which). The receptors derive from a woman aged 18-29 years who had recovered from COVID-19.

The rearrangement links TRBV4-1 to TRBJ2-2; D is undetermined. In germline, CDR1 is MGHRA, CDR2 YSYEKL. The V and J ends lost 2 bases and 5 bases respectively, with 12 bases between them. The CDR3 contains 15 residues. The CDR3 reads CASSQPFTATGELFF. The CDR3 region has the DNA TGCGCCAGCAGCCAACCCTTTACTGCGACCGGGGAGCTGTTTTTT.

The chain recombines TRBV4-1 with TRBJ1-5; 7 bases fit TRBD1. CDR1 is MGHRA and CDR2 is YSYEKL in the germline V gene. The CDR3 extends over 15 amino acids. The V and J ends lost 3 bases and 6 bases, in that order; junction bases with no gene match: 8. In DNA, the CDR3 is TGCGCCAGCAGCCACCTTTTGACAGGGTTTCAGCCCCAGCATTTT. Its translation: CASSHLLTGFQPQHF.

This clone has just one count. The V gene is TRBV9, the J gene TRBJ2-1; TRBD2 matches at 7 bases. Trimming cost V 2 bases and J 8 bases; bases outside gene matches: 4. The CDR3 has 13 amino acids. Germline CDR1 and CDR2: SGDLS and YYNGEE. As DNA, the CDR3 is TGTGCCAGCAGCGTCGTTGGGAGGGATGAGCAGTTCTTC. Its protein product is CASSVVGRDEQFF.

The chain has TRBV18 and TRBJ1-1; no definite D call. This CDR3 is 14 amino acids long. Germline-derived CDR1 and CDR2 are KGHSH and LQKENI. V lost 3 bases and J lost 5, with 13 bases in between. The chain's CDR3 is CASSPGLADTEAFF. The CDR3 nucleotides read TGTGCCAGCTCACCTGGGCTGGCCGATACTGAAGCTTTCTTT.

This clone was picked up a small number of times. This chain joins TRBV5-6 and TRBJ2-7; 7 bases agree with TRBD1. The CDR3 is made up of 12 amino acids. V shed 5 bases and J 5 bases; nucleotides not matched to a gene: 4. Germline V lookup: CDR1 SGHDT, CDR2 YYEEEE. The CDR3 here is CASSSDRDEQYF. The CDR3 DNA reads TGTGCCAGCAGTTCCGACAGGGACGAGCAGTACTTC.

The rearrangement joins TRBV9 to TRBJ1-6; D not certain. V lost 4 bases to trimming and J lost 7 bases, with 15 bases between them. Germline-derived CDR1 and CDR2 are SGDLS and YYNGEE. The CDR3 spans 15 residues. CDR3 region: CASSPGVQPNSPLHF. CDR3 bases: TGTGCCAGCAGCCCCGGGGTCCAACCGAATTCACCCCTCCACTTT.

The chain uses TRBV6-1 and TRBJ1-5; no clear D gene. This CDR3 has 13 residues. CDR1 is MNHNS and CDR2 is SASEGT in the germline V gene. V was clipped by 3 bases and J by 0 bases, with 3 bases between them. CDR3 DNA sequence: TGTGCCAGCAGTGATTATAGCAATCAGCCCCAGCATTTT. Its protein product is CASSDYSNQPQHF.

The gene calls are TRBV9 and TRBJ2-3, with TRBD2 identical over 14 bases. The CDR3 covers 19 residues. Germline V lookup: CDR1 SGDLS, CDR2 YYNGEE. V dropped 3 bases and J dropped 3; count of bases not matched to a gene: 12. The CDR3 spells CASSDYGGLAGEPTDTQYF. CDR3 nucleotides: TGTGCCAGCAGCGATTACGGGGGACTAGCGGGAGAGCCTACAGATACGCAGTATTTT. The full variable domain, in which reference TRBV9 and TRBJ2-3 provide the parts outside the CDR3, is DSGVTQTPKHLITATGQRVTLRCSPRSGDLSVYWYQQSLDQGLQFLIQYYNGEERAKGNILERFSAQQFPDLHSELNLSSLELGDSALYFCASSDYGGLAGEPTDTQYFGPGTRLTVL.

The CDR3 DNA reads as TGTGCCAGCACCCGGCCTCAGGGGGCGGGAAGGTATAGCAATCAGCCCCAGCATTTT. Protein: CASTRPQGAGRYSNQPQHF. The rearrangement uses TRBV5-8 and TRBJ1-5; TRBD1 matches at 8 bases. The CDR3 consists of 19 residues. Trimming took 6 bases from V and 0 from J; bases not matched to a gene: 17. Germline V gene sequence: CDR1 SGHTS, CDR2 YDEGEE.

This clone showed up just once. The chain couples TRBV10-3 to TRBJ2-7, with TRBD1 identical over 11 bases. The CDR3 runs to 15 residues. Germline V gene data show CDR1 as ENHRY and CDR2 as SYGVKD. V shed 4 bases and J 7 bases; nucleotides not matched to a gene: 9. The CDR3 sequence is CAISGEGTGGEEQYF. Here the CDR3 DNA reads TGTGCCATCAGTGGAGAAGGGACAGGGGGTGAGGAGCAGTACTTC.

A remark on this clone: A read error may account for a junction end that differs from germline. The J gene is TRBJ2-3, the V gene TRBV7-7; 7 bases match TRBD2. The germline V gene has CDR1 SSHAT and CDR2 FNYEAQ (reference sequence). This CDR3 spans 15 amino acids. CDR3 residues: CASSLGTNRADTQYF. CDR3 DNA sequence: TGTGCTAGCAGCTTAGGGACTAACCGGGCAGATACGCAGTATTTT.

V usage is TRBV4-1 and J usage is TRBJ1-5, with 7 bases aligning to TRBD1. The CDR3 is made up of 18 amino acids. Germline loops: CDR1 MGHRA, CDR2 YSYEKL. Trimming cost V 3 bases and J 0 bases; bases outside gene matches: 11. CDR3 protein: CASSHRYGGTDSNQPQHF. In DNA form, the CDR3 reads TGCGCCAGCAGCCACCGCTATGGGGGGACAGATAGCAATCAGCCCCAGCATTTT.

The chain links TRBV29-1 to TRBJ1-5; TRBD1 matches at 10 bases. The CDR3 is 14 amino acids. Germline CDR1 is SQVTM and CDR2 is ANQGSEA. After removal of 7 bases from V and 5 bases from J, the junction contained 8 bases not matched to a gene. The CDR3: CSAVPGTGDQPQHF. CDR3 bases: TGCAGCGCTGTCCCCGGGACAGGGGATCAGCCCCAGCATTTT.

The V and J genes are TRBV11-2 and TRBJ2-2, with TRBD2 matching over 12 bases. The CDR3 extends over 18 amino acids. V gave up 2 bases and J gave up 6 bases; unmatched junction bases: 10. Germline loops: CDR1 SGHAT, CDR2 FQNNGV. This CDR3 reads CASSLRLAGGAPPGELFF. Here the CDR3 DNA reads TGTGCCAGCAGCTTACGGCTAGCGGGGGGGGCCCCCCCCGGGGAGCTGTTTTTT.

The chain employs TRBV11-2 and TRBJ2-7; 9 bases fit TRBD1. The CDR3 has 13 amino acids. With V trimmed by 3 bases and J by 4 bases, 1 base remained unmatched. Germline assignment: CDR1 SGHAT and CDR2 FQNNGV. This chain's CDR3 is CASSLTGGYEQYF. CDR3 nucleotides: TGTGCCAGCAGCTTGACAGGGGGTTACGAGCAGTACTTC.

V usage is TRBV27 and J usage is TRBJ2-7, with D tentatively TRBD1 (5 bases). The germline CDR1 and CDR2 sequences are MNHEY and SMNVEV (reference sequence). The ends were cut back, 5 bases at V and 5 bases at J, with 10 bases in the middle. CDR3 length: 12 amino acids. CDR3 residues: CASSPTTDEQYF. The CDR3 region has the DNA TGTGCCAGCAGTCCAACGACAGACGAGCAGTACTTC.

J is TRBJ2-5 and V is TRBV11-2, with D possibly being TRBD2 (5 bases). The CDR3 covers 12 residues. V dropped 6 bases and J dropped 7 bases, with 12 bases sitting between them. The germline CDR1 and CDR2 sequences are SGHAT and FQNNGV. The CDR3 loop is CASRIEGGTQYF. CDR3 in DNA: TGTGCCAGCAGGATAGAGGGTGGGACCCAGTACTTC.

About this clone: Other nucleotide sequences from this sample produce the same CDR3. The chain combines TRBV3-1 (or the pseudogene TRBV3-2) with TRBJ2-7; 7 nucleotides agree with TRBD2. V lost 3 bases and J lost 0; bases outside the gene matches: 5. This CDR3 comprises 15 residues. Germline V gives CDR1 LGHDT, CDR2 YNNKEL (reference sequence). The CDR3 DNA reads TGTGCCAGCAGCCAGGGCGGGGGTCCCTCCTACGAGCAGTACTTC. It codes for CASSQGGGPSYEQYF.

The chain combines TRBV3-1 (or the pseudogene TRBV3-2) with TRBJ2-7, with TRBD1 matching 9 bases. Trimming cost V 4 bases and J 1 base; bases outside gene matches: 2. CDR3 size: 14 residues. Germline CDR1 LGHDT, CDR2 YNNKEL (reference sequence). The CDR3 DNA reads as TGTGCCAGCAGCCGGACAGGGGTTTCCTACGAGCAGTACTTC. Its translation is CASSRTGVSYEQYF.

The sample holds a few counts of this clone. This chain connects TRBV2 to TRBJ2-1; 8 nucleotides line up with TRBD2. This CDR3 has 13 amino acids. After removal of 6 bases from V and 6 bases from J, the junction contained 4 bases not matched to a gene. Germline V lookup: CDR1 SNHLY, CDR2 FYNNEI. The CDR3, as DNA: TGTGCCAGCAGCGCCGGGACTAGCAATGAGCAGTTCTTC. Encoded protein: CASSAGTSNEQFF.